This T cell receptor beta chain appears in the sequencing data of a study of blood T cell repertoires in COVID-19. With 6 bases removed from V and 12 bases from J, the gap between germline ends came to 15 bases. The CDR3 is 12 amino acids. The data were produced by immunoSEQ multiplex PCR, yet TCRdb's version contains in-frame clones alone and is incomplete. Of about 140,000 clones listed, 85% to 90% are singletons. The rearrangement links TRBV12-3 or TRBV12-4 to TRBJ2-1; TRBD1 might be the D (6 bases). Sequencing was done on a sample of peripheral blood. This receptor was taken from a woman in her fifties or sixties with acute or convalescent COVID-19. The CDR3 bases are TGTGCCAGCAGCCTACAGGGCTACGGGCAGTTCTTC. Protein sequence: CASSLQGYGQFF.